Given below is one T cell receptor (beta chain) in context. The sample is drawn from a study of cytotoxic CD8 clonotypes in ibrutinib-treated CLL. At the level of the study: Overall, approximately 25 responses were partial and 2 complete; following median roughly 70 months, about 15 patients stayed remitted and about 12 progressed.

As input for TCR beta libraries, about 2 micrograms of genomic DNA came from cryopreserved PBMCs. The CDR3 consists of 14 residues. The V end was cut by 1 base, the J end by 1 base, with 4 bases between. CDR1 is MGHRA, CDR2 YSYEKL, per germline. The assay was immunoSEQ multiplex PCR, and TCRdb's table has in-frame clones only and misses some. The table lists over 75,000 clones, approximately 78% of them singletons. Sequencing used PBMCs, obtained after 12 months of ibrutinib treatment. The receptor was isolated from a human donor with chronic lymphocytic leukemia. The genes are TRBV4-1 and TRBJ2-2; the D is unclear. CDR3 nucleotides: TGCGCCAGCAGCCAAGGCAGGAACACCGGGGAGCTGTTTTTT. This translates into CASSQGRNTGELFF.